A single sample gave rise to the 14 T cell receptor beta chains below, sequenced in a study of T-cell reconstitution after alpha-beta-depleted transplantation in children. Preparing the TCRbeta library involved the use of unique molecular identifiers. TCRdb passed the PCR reads through MiXCR, listing each CDR3 protein once. The data show a few hundred thousand distinct CDR3 sequences, roughly 11% seen once. The specimen comprised peripheral blood, sampled 180 days after TCRalphabeta/CD19-depleted stem cell transplant. Receptors originate from a male patient aged 2-9 years who had a stem cell transplant for chronic granulomatous disease, so the T cells may come from the graft donor.

This clonotype was picked up many times. In nucleotides, the CDR3 is TGTGCCAGCAGCCGAACGACAGTCGACTATGGCTACACCTTC. Amino acid sequence: CASSRTTVDYGYTF. The chain couples TRBV12-3 or TRBV12-4 to TRBJ1-2; D is possibly TRBD1 (5 bases). The ends were cut back, 6 bases at V and 3 bases at J, with 14 bases in the middle. The CDR3 spans 14 residues.

This clonotype occurred many times. The V gene is TRBV4-1, the J gene TRBJ2-7; no clear D gene. The germline CDR1 and CDR2 sequences are MGHRA and YSYEKL. This CDR3 is built from 10 residues. V was pared by 6 bases and J by 7 bases, with 7 bases between. CDR3 sequence: CASSTMEQYF. The CDR3 DNA sequence: TGCGCCAGCAGTACTATGGAGCAGTACTTC.

This clonotype was seen ten or more times. The V and J genes are TRBV7-9 and TRBJ2-1; 7 bases map to TRBD2. Looked up from germline, CDR1 is SEHNR and CDR2 is FQNEAQ (reference sequence). The CDR3 extends over 15 amino acids. V trimming: 1 base; J trimming: 5 bases; junction bases outside the gene matches: 5. This chain's CDR3 is CASSLVAGLNNEQFF. As DNA, the CDR3 is TGTGCCAGCAGCTTAGTAGCGGGCCTTAACAATGAGCAGTTCTTC.

This clonotype has ten or more counts. The chain uses TRBV7-2 and TRBJ2-2; no clear D. The CDR3 has 16 residues. Trimming stripped 1 base from V and 0 bases from J, with 9 bases between. Germline CDR1 is SGHTA and CDR2 is FQGNSA. The CDR3 sequence is CASSLEGGANTGELFF. CDR3 DNA: TGTGCCAGCAGCTTAGAGGGCGGCGCGAACACCGGGGAGCTGTTTTTT.

This clonotype showed up many times. This rearrangement joins TRBV7-2 to TRBJ1-2; D gene uncertain. Per germline, CDR1 SGHTA and CDR2 FQGNSA. Between the trimmed V and J ends, which lost 4 bases and 3 bases, there was a span of 9 bases. The CDR3 is 13 residues long. The CDR3 region is CASSSNRDYGYTF. CDR3 nucleotide sequence: TGTGCCAGCAGCTCCAACCGGGACTATGGCTACACCTTC.

Details on this clonotype: A clone one base away is much larger, so this may be a read error. The chain combines TRBV6-2 or TRBV6-3 with TRBJ2-5; D is tentatively TRBD1 or TRBD2 (5 bases each). The CDR3 is made up of 14 amino acids. Per the germline V gene, CDR1 is MNHEY and CDR2 is SVGEGT. The CDR3 here is CASSRTGLQETKYF. In nucleotides, the CDR3 is TGTGCCAGCAGTCGCACAGGACTCCAAGAGACCAAGTACTTC.

This clonotype was seen a handful of times. The chain carries TRBV28 and TRBJ2-3; D is unresolved. CDR3 size: 14 residues. Germline lookup yields CDR1 MDHEN and CDR2 SYDVKM. Trimming removed 1 base at V and 6 bases at J, with 11 bases between. CDR3 protein: CASSLSGILDTQYF. The DNA of the CDR3 is TGTGCCAGCAGTTTATCCGGCATCCTTGATACGCAGTATTTT.

The sample holds many counts of this clonotype. The rearrangement joins TRBV28 to TRBJ1-3, with D unresolved. Trimming removed 5 bases at V and 0 bases at J, with 11 bases between. Germline CDR1 is MDHEN and CDR2 is SYDVKM. This CDR3 region has 15 residues. The CDR3 spells CASSRRHNSGNTIYF. The CDR3 region has the DNA TGTGCCAGCAGTCGCCGACATAACTCTGGAAACACCATATATTTT.

Of note for this clonotype: It may be a read error: a sequence one base away is much more abundant. This chain uses TRBV6-2 or TRBV6-3 with TRBJ2-1, with 7 nucleotides matching TRBD2. The J call may be mistaken, given a closer DNA end match to TRBJ2-7. Germline V gene data show CDR1 as MNHEY and CDR2 as SVGEGT. CDR3 size: 16 residues. As DNA, the CDR3 is TGTGCCAGCAGTTACTTAGCTAGCGGTTTCTACAATGAGCAGTACTTC. This gives the protein CASSYLASGFYNEQYF.

This clonotype was detected many times. The rearrangement uses TRBV4-3 and TRBJ1-5; D is unclear. Germline lookup yields CDR1 LGHNA and CDR2 YSLEER. There are 15 residues in the CDR3. V lost 0 bases, J lost 3 bases, and 9 bases lay in between. CDR3 protein: CASSQEWQFNQPQHF. Written as DNA, the CDR3 is TGCGCCAGCAGCCAAGAATGGCAGTTCAATCAGCCCCAGCATTTT.

This clonotype was observed at least ten times. This rearrangement joins TRBV6-2 or TRBV6-3 to TRBJ1-5; possibly TRBD1 for D (5 bases). This CDR3 has 18 residues. The V end was cut by 1 base, the J end by 0 bases, with 16 bases between. CDR1 MNHEY and CDR2 SVGEGT come from the germline V gene. The CDR3 here is CASSYFRITGDSNQPQHF. The CDR3 nucleotides read TGTGCCAGCAGTTACTTCAGAATTACAGGAGATAGCAATCAGCCCCAGCATTTT.

This clonotype was seen repeatedly, ten times or more. The V call is TRBV10-3, the J call TRBJ2-5; D might be TRBD1 (7 bases). The CDR3 consists of 15 residues. V lost 3 bases to trimming and J lost 10 bases, with 21 bases between them. In germline, CDR1 is ENHRY, CDR2 SYGVKD. Here the CDR3 DNA reads TGTGCCATCAGTGAAGCCAATTCGGGGGCAGGGGGCCAGTACTTC. It specifies CAISEANSGAGGQYF.

This clonotype was recorded at least ten times. The chain couples TRBV7-3 to TRBJ2-3, with no clear D. Germline V gene sequence: CDR1 SGHTA, CDR2 FQGTGA. V was cut by 0 bases and J by 0 bases, with 10 bases left in between. This CDR3 is 16 amino acids long. CDR3 residues: CASSLTMAASTDTQYF. The CDR3 coding sequence is TGTGCCAGCAGCTTAACGATGGCGGCCAGCACAGATACGCAGTATTTT. The entire variable domain, with the rest obtained from reference TRBV7-3 and TRBJ2-3, is as follows: GAGVSQTPSNKVTEKGKYVELRCDPISGHTALYWYRQSLGQGPEFLIYFQGTGAADDSGLPNDRFFAVRPEGSVSTLKIQRTERGDSAVYLCASSLTMAASTDTQYFGPGTRLTVL.

This clonotype was seen repeatedly, ten times or more. The chain joins TRBV20-1 to TRBJ1-4; D not certain. The V and J ends lost 3 bases and 5 bases respectively, with 7 bases between them. This CDR3 region has 12 residues. CDR1 is DFQATT and CDR2 is SNEGSKA in the germline V gene (reference sequence). The CDR3 loop reads CSASTGNEKLFF. CDR3 sequence (DNA): TGCAGTGCTAGTACGGGGAATGAAAAACTGTTTTTT.